Presented here are 32 T cell receptor beta chains from one specimen sequenced in a study of blood T cell repertoires in COVID-19. Assay: immunoSEQ multiplex PCR; the TCRdb copy retains only in-frame clones and omits some. Of nearly 15,000 clones in the sample, about four fifths were seen once. Sequencing was performed on peripheral blood. The receptor source for this set is a man between 60 and 75 years old with acute or convalescent COVID-19.

The chain combines TRBV6-6 with TRBJ1-1; D ambiguous. Looked up from germline, CDR1 is MNHNY and CDR2 is SVGAGI (reference sequence). The CDR3 is made up of 14 amino acids. Trimming removed 5 bases from V and 1 base from J, with 11 bases in between. The DNA for the CDR3 is TGTGCCAGCAGTCCCCTCGTTTCGAACACTGAAGCTTTCTTT. Its protein is CASSPLVSNTEAFF.

The table lists this clone with a few counts. This rearrangement joins TRBV3-1 (or the pseudogene TRBV3-2) to TRBJ1-1; D is unresolved. The V and J ends lost 2 bases and 5 bases respectively, with 9 bases between them. CDR3 length equals 13 residues. The germline V gene has CDR1 LGHDT and CDR2 YNNKEL (reference sequence). The CDR3 bases are TGTGCCAGCAGCCAATATGGACTAACTGAAGCTTTCTTT. It encodes CASSQYGLTEAFF.

This chain uses TRBV10-3 with TRBJ2-1, with D possibly TRBD1 on 6 matching bases. The CDR3 contains 13 residues. V was pared by 4 bases and J by 7 bases, with 11 bases between. The germline gives CDR1 ENHRY, CDR2 SYGVKD. The CDR3 sequence is CAISVSGVNEQFF. The DNA for the CDR3 is TGTGCCATCAGTGTATCAGGGGTAAATGAGCAGTTCTTC.

In this sample, this clone turned up a few times. The chain carries TRBV21-1 and TRBJ1-5. TRBV21-1 constitutes a pseudogene. The CDR3 runs to 18 residues. DNA for the CDR3: TGTGCCAGCAGCAAATGGCACCGGGGGGTTGTACAGGGTCAGCCCCAGCATTTT. It encodes CASSKWHRGVVQGQPQHF.

The chain uses TRBV6-5 and TRBJ2-3, with 8 bases that match TRBD1. Germline CDR1 is MNHEY and CDR2 is SVGAGI. This CDR3 spans 13 amino acids. J gave up 7 bases and V 5 bases, and 5 bases lay outside the gene matches. CDR3 protein: CASSTGGLNTQYF. CDR3 DNA sequence: TGTGCCAGCAGTACAGGGGGACTGAATACGCAGTATTTT.

The chain joins TRBV6-5 to TRBJ1-2, with TRBD1 identical over 7 bases. The CDR3 loop spans 13 amino acids. V lost 5 bases, J lost 4 bases, and 4 bases stayed unmatched. Germline CDR1 MNHEY, CDR2 SVGAGI. In nucleotides, the CDR3 is TGTGCCAGCAGTCTACAGGGGTCCTATGGCTACACCTTC. Its translation is CASSLQGSYGYTF.

The V call is TRBV10-3, the J call TRBJ1-1; possibly TRBD1 for D (5 bases). The length of the CDR3 is 14 residues. V was clipped by 10 bases and J by 0 bases, with 15 bases between them. Germline V gene sequence: CDR1 ENHRY, CDR2 SYGVKD. Here the CDR3 reads CATSGRGMNTEAFF. CDR3 coding DNA: TGTGCCACGTCAGGGAGGGGAATGAACACTGAAGCTTTCTTT.

V and J are TRBV6-2 or TRBV6-3 and TRBJ2-3; TRBD2 aligns across 9 bases. Germline CDR1 is MNHEY and CDR2 is SVGEGT. The junction had 8 bases not matched to a gene; V was cut back by 6 bases and J by 4 bases. The CDR3 runs 15 residues. CDR3 DNA: TGTGCCAGCAGCTTAGCGGGAGTGGGTCCAGATACGCAGTATTTT. Translation gives CASSLAGVGPDTQYF.

The chain links TRBV5-6 to TRBJ1-2; D remains ambiguous. The CDR3 consists of 14 residues. Per the germline V gene, CDR1 is SGHDT and CDR2 is YYEEEE. V gave up 4 bases and J gave up 4 bases, with 14 bases separating them. CDR3 sequence reads: CASSAGADFYGYTF. The CDR3 bases are TGTGCCAGCAGCGCTGGTGCGGACTTCTATGGCTACACCTTC.

The table lists this clone with a few counts. The chain has TRBV30 and TRBJ1-1, with TRBD1 matching 8 bases. The V gene end was trimmed by 3 bases and the J gene end by 4 bases; junction bases not matched to a gene: 7. Per germline, CDR1 GTSNPN and CDR2 SVGIG (reference sequence). This CDR3 region has 14 residues. The DNA for the CDR3 is TGTGCCTGGAGCGCAAAGACAGGGGTCACTGAAGCTTTCTTT. Translated, it gives CAWSAKTGVTEAFF. Combining the CDR3 with reference TRBV30 and TRBJ1-1 gives the whole variable domain SQTIHQWPATLVQPVGSPLSLECTVEGTSNPNLYWYRQAAGRGLQLLFYSVGIGQISSEVPQNLSASRPQDRQFILSSKKLLLSDSGFYLCAWSAKTGVTEAFFGQGTRLTVV.

This clone has a single count. The V gene is TRBV15, the J gene TRBJ1-1; D remains ambiguous. V lost 1 base to trimming and J lost 3 bases, with 9 bases between them. The germline V gene encodes CDR1 LNHNV and CDR2 YYDKDF (reference sequence). This CDR3 spans 14 amino acids. The CDR3 region is CATSRVWLDTEAFF. CDR3 DNA: TGTGCCACCAGCAGAGTCTGGCTAGACACTGAAGCTTTCTTT.

V and J are TRBV14 and TRBJ2-1; TRBD1 aligns across 7 bases. The junction had 6 bases not matched to a gene; V was cut back by 1 base and J by 0 bases. Looked up from germline, CDR1 is SGHDN and CDR2 is FVKESK. The CDR3 is 17 residues long. As DNA, the CDR3 is TGTGCCAGCAGCCAAGGACAGGGCGAGAGCTCCTACAATGAGCAGTTCTTC. Residues: CASSQGQGESSYNEQFF.

The CDR3 DNA is TGCGCCAGCAGCCCTCTAGGGACAGGTACTAATTCACCCCTCCACTTT. The encoded protein is CASSPLGTGTNSPLHF. The rearrangement links TRBV5-1 to TRBJ1-6, with TRBD1 matching 8 bases. Germline CDR1 SGHRS, CDR2 YFSETQ. V shed 4 bases, J shed 6 bases, and the junction held 9 bases outside the gene matches. This CDR3 spans 16 amino acids.

The rearrangement links TRBV9 to TRBJ2-1, with TRBD2 identical over 7 bases. This CDR3 comprises 17 residues. V gave up 0 bases and J gave up 7 bases; unmatched junction bases: 13. Germline values: CDR1 SGDLS, CDR2 YYNGEE. The CDR3: CASSVVPGLAASNEQFF. DNA of the CDR3: TGTGCCAGCAGCGTAGTGCCGGGGCTAGCGGCGTCGAATGAGCAGTTCTTC.

This clone was observed a handful of times. The genes are TRBV19 and TRBJ2-3; 12 bases line up with TRBD2. Trimming at V came to 7 bases and at J to 6 bases, leaving 8 bases not matched to a gene. Looked up from germline, CDR1 is LNHDA and CDR2 is SQIVND (reference sequence). The CDR3 contains 15 residues. DNA of the CDR3: TGTGCCAGTACGACTAGCGGGGGTGCAGCGGATACGCAGTATTTT. Its translation: CASTTSGGAADTQYF. Filled out from reference TRBV19 and TRBJ2-3, the complete variable domain reads DGGITQSPKYLFRKEGQNVTLSCEQNLNHDAMYWYRQDPGQGLRLIYYSQIVNDFQKGDIAEGYSVSREKKESFPLTVTSAQKNPTAFYLCASTTSGGAADTQYFGPGTRLTVL.

The CDR3 DNA follows: TGTGCCAGCAGCCAACTAGACAGGAGACACCGCTACACCTTC. Its protein product is CASSQLDRRHRYTF. The rearrangement links TRBV14 to TRBJ1-2; D may be TRBD1 (6 bases). This CDR3 is built from 14 residues. Trimming stripped 2 bases from V and 9 bases from J, with 16 bases between. Germline V gene data show CDR1 as SGHDN and CDR2 as FVKESK.

J is TRBJ2-1 and V is TRBV6-6, with 9 bases lining up with TRBD1. The CDR3 length is 14 residues. The V and J ends lost 5 bases and 9 bases, in that order; junction bases with no gene match: 8. Germline CDR1 and CDR2: MNHNY and SVGAGI (reference sequence). CDR3 coding DNA: TGTGCCAGCAGTAAGACAGGGGGTGTAGGTGAGCAGTTCTTC. It translates to CASSKTGGVGEQFF.

The chain links TRBV10-3 to TRBJ2-3; weak D call: TRBD1 (5 bases). The CDR3 is 18 residues long. The V and J ends lost 8 bases and 1 base respectively, with 25 bases between them. Germline V lookup: CDR1 ENHRY, CDR2 SYGVKD. DNA for the CDR3: TGTGCCATCGGCACAATGGAAGGGGCGCGGCACGGCACAGATACGCAGTATTTT. It is translated as CAIGTMEGARHGTDTQYF.

This clone was counted between two and nine times. The chain is built from TRBV5-4 and TRBJ1-3; 7 positions agree with TRBD1. The J segment lost 2 bases and the V segment lost 2 bases, leaving 4 bases of the junction unmatched. The CDR3 sequence is 15 residues long. Germline loops: CDR1 SGHNT, CDR2 YYREEE (reference sequence). In nucleotides, the CDR3 is TGTGCCAGCAGCTTAACAGGGGTTCCTGGAAACACCATATATTTT. Its protein product is CASSLTGVPGNTIYF.

V usage is TRBV19 and J usage is TRBJ1-6; the D is unclear. Germline CDR1 reads LNHDA; CDR2 reads SQIVND (reference sequence). Trimming removed 7 bases at V and 6 bases at J, with 13 bases between. The CDR3 totals 14 residues. CDR3 sequence: CASTAGGFNSPLHF. The CDR3 DNA reads as TGTGCCAGTACTGCCGGAGGATTTAATTCACCCCTCCACTTT. The full variable domain, completed using reference TRBV19 and TRBJ1-6, is DGGITQSPKYLFRKEGQNVTLSCEQNLNHDAMYWYRQDPGQGLRLIYYSQIVNDFQKGDIAEGYSVSREKKESFPLTVTSAQKNPTAFYLCASTAGGFNSPLHFGNGTRLTVT.

This clone was counted a few times. J is TRBJ1-1 and V is TRBV2; D ambiguous. CDR1 is SNHLY, CDR2 FYNNEI, per germline. The CDR3 is 14 residues long. The V end was cut by 3 bases, the J end by 2 bases, with 10 bases between. CDR3 region: CASSDVAVNTEAFF. The CDR3 nucleotides are TGTGCCAGCAGTGACGTCGCGGTAAACACTGAAGCTTTCTTT.

The gene calls are TRBV9 and TRBJ2-7; D remains ambiguous. Per germline, CDR1 SGDLS and CDR2 YYNGEE. There are 13 residues in the CDR3. V lost 0 bases to trimming and J lost 4 bases, with 8 bases between them. CDR3 residues: CASSVAPTYEQYF. CDR3 coding DNA: TGTGCCAGCAGCGTAGCTCCCACTTACGAGCAGTACTTC.

This clone was counted a few times. This chain's CDR3 is CASRKGAQNTEAFF. The CDR3 coding sequence is TGTGCCAGCAGGAAGGGAGCACAGAACACTGAAGCTTTCTTT. The chain carries TRBV14 and TRBJ1-1; D not certain. V gave up 6 bases and J gave up 1 base, with 12 bases separating them. Germline-derived CDR1 and CDR2 are SGHDN and FVKESK. The CDR3 spans 14 residues.

The chain combines TRBV5-1 with TRBJ2-4; the match to TRBD1 covers 9 bases. This CDR3 is 14 amino acids long. V shed 4 bases, J shed 7 bases, and the junction held 6 bases outside the gene matches. Per germline, CDR1 SGHRS and CDR2 YFSETQ. DNA for the CDR3: TGCGCCAGCAGCCCCGGGACAGGGTGGAACATTCAGTACTTC. Its translation: CASSPGTGWNIQYF.

The rearrangement uses TRBV28 and TRBJ2-7, with 7 bases matching TRBD2. Losses at the gene ends were 2 bases for V and 4 bases for J; bases not matched to a gene: 8. The germline V gene encodes CDR1 MDHEN and CDR2 SYDVKM. This CDR3 has 15 residues. For the CDR3, the DNA is TGTGCCAGCAGTTTAATGCTGCGGGGGTTGTACGAGCAGTACTTC. Its translation: CASSLMLRGLYEQYF.

The chain combines TRBV4-3 with TRBJ2-2, with D unclear. The germline V gene encodes CDR1 LGHNA and CDR2 YSLEER. The CDR3 spans 15 residues. V was pared by 1 base and J by 3 bases, with 9 bases between. The CDR3 region is CASSQVVEDTGELFF. The CDR3, as DNA: TGCGCCAGCAGCCAAGTAGTAGAAGACACCGGGGAGCTGTTTTTT.

V gene TRBV19 combines with J gene TRBJ1-6; 11 bases align to TRBD1. The CDR3 sequence is 15 residues long. Germline trimming cut 10 bases from V and 10 bases from J; bases unmatched to any gene: 12. CDR1 and CDR2 (germline): LNHDA, SQIVND (reference sequence). CDR3 in amino acids: CATRTGGSRGSPLHF. CDR3 DNA sequence: TGTGCCACCAGGACAGGGGGCTCTCGGGGGTCACCCCTCCACTTT.

The V gene is TRBV2, the J gene TRBJ1-5; possible D gene TRBD1, 6 bases. With 8 bases removed from V and 1 base from J, the gap between germline ends came to 12 bases. The CDR3 loop spans 14 amino acids. In germline, CDR1 is SNHLY, CDR2 FYNNEI. The CDR3 nucleotides are TGTGCCAGCGGGCAGGGGTCGAGCAATCAGCCCCAGCATTTT. As protein: CASGQGSSNQPQHF.

This clone is termed medium-sized (0.01 to 0.1%). This chain joins TRBV30 and TRBJ1-2; D possibly corresponds to TRBD1 (6 bases). This CDR3 has 14 amino acids. Trimming shortened V by 1 base and J by 2 bases, and 11 bases separated the two germline ends. Germline CDR1 reads GTSNPN; CDR2 reads SVGIG (reference sequence). Written as DNA, the CDR3 is TGTGCCTGGAGTGCACCTGGACAGAACTATGGCTACACCTTC. Its translation is CAWSAPGQNYGYTF.

This clone has more than one count but fewer than ten. The chain links TRBV6-2 or TRBV6-3 to TRBJ1-2; D is perhaps TRBD1 (6 bases). The germline gives CDR1 MNHEY, CDR2 SVGEGT. V was clipped by 0 bases and J by 5 bases, with 13 bases between them. The CDR3 runs to 15 residues. CDR3 amino acids: CASSYSPGVLYGYTF. The CDR3 DNA follows: TGTGCCAGCAGTTACTCGCCAGGGGTCTTATATGGCTACACCTTC.

The genes are TRBV4-2 and TRBJ2-7, with 7 bases identical to TRBD1. The CDR3 consists of 15 residues. Germline V gives CDR1 LGHNA, CDR2 YNFKEQ. Losses at the gene ends were 4 bases for V and 5 bases for J; bases not matched to a gene: 11. The CDR3 DNA reads TGTGCCAGCAGCCGCGGCGAGGGGGCGCGCAACGAGCAGTACTTC. Its translation is CASSRGEGARNEQYF.

The V gene is TRBV7-9, the J gene TRBJ2-3; 11 bases are a match to TRBD2. The CDR3 spans 15 residues. CDR1 and CDR2 from the germline V gene are SEHNR and FQNEAQ (reference sequence). The ends lost 5 bases at V and 6 bases at J; junction bases unmatched: 7. The CDR3 coding sequence is TGTGCCAGCAGCCTCGTAGCGGGAGGGACGGATACGCAGTATTTT. Its translation: CASSLVAGGTDTQYF. Drawing the rest from reference TRBV7-9 and TRBJ2-3, the complete variable domain is DTGVSQNPRHKITKRGQNVTFRCDPISEHNRLYWYRQTLGQGPEFLTYFQNEAQLEKSRLLSDRFSAERPKGSFSTLEIQRTEQGDSAMYLCASSLVAGGTDTQYFGPGTRLTVL.